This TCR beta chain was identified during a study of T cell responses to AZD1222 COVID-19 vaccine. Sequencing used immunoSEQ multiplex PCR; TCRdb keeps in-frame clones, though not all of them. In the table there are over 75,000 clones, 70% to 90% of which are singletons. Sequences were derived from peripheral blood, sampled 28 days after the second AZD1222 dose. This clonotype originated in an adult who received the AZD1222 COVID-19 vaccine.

In DNA form, the CDR3 reads TGTGCCAGCAGTGGGGGCCCGAATTCACCCCTCCACTTT. Its translation: CASSGGPNSPLHF. V is TRBV12-3 or TRBV12-4 and J is TRBJ1-6; a possible D gene is TRBD1 (6 bases). The CDR3 sequence is 13 residues long. V gave up 5 bases and J gave up 7 bases, with 9 bases separating them.